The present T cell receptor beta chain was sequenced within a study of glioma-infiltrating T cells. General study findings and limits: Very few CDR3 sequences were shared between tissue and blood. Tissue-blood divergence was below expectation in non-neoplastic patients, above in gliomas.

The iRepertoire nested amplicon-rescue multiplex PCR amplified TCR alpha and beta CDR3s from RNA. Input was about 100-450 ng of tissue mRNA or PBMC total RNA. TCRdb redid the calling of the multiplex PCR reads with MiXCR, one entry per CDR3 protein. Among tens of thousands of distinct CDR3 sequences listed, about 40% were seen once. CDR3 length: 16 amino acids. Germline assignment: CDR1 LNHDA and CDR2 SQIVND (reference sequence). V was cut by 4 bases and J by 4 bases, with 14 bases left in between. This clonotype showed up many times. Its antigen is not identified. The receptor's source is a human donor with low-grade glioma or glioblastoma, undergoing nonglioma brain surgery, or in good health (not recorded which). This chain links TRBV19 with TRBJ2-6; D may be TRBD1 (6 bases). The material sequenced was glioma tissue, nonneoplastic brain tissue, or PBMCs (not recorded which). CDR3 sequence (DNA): TGTGCCAGTAGTAACCTCCAGGGGCCCGGGGCCAACGTCCTGACTTTC. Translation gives CASSNLQGPGANVLTF. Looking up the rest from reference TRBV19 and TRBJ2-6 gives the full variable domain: DGGITQSPKYLFRKEGQNVTLSCEQNLNHDAMYWYRQDPGQGLRLIYYSQIVNDFQKGDIAEGYSVSREKKESFPLTVTSAQKNPTAFYLCASSNLQGPGANVLTFGAGSRLTVL.